Each of the 15 T cell receptor beta chains below was sequenced from the same sample in a study of control samples from healthy donors and cancer patients. Profiling relied on immunoSEQ multiplex PCR, and the TCRdb table lists in-frame clones only, not all of them. Among around 180,000 clones listed, 85% to 90% were seen once. Sequenced material: blood. These receptor sequences come from a woman in her 30s in good health.

The chain recombines TRBV19 with TRBJ1-2; perhaps TRBD1 as D (5 bases). This CDR3 contains 14 residues. Trimming removed 0 bases at V and 9 bases at J, with 14 bases between. Germline loops: CDR1 LNHDA, CDR2 SQIVND (reference sequence). The CDR3 DNA reads as TGTGCCAGTAGTATAGATCCGGCAGGGATACGCTACACCTTC. This encodes CASSIDPAGIRYTF.

The chain employs TRBV6-5 and TRBJ1-6; maybe TRBD1 (6 bases). In germline, CDR1 is MNHEY, CDR2 SVGAGI. The CDR3 is 15 amino acids. The V and J ends lost 2 bases and 8 bases respectively, with 13 bases between them. CDR3 amino acids: CASSYEGGAHSPLHF. The CDR3 DNA reads TGTGCCAGCAGTTACGAGGGGGGGGCTCATTCACCCCTCCACTTT.

In its sample, this clone was seen a few times. The chain has TRBV24-1 and TRBJ1-1; 9 bases align to TRBD1. The CDR3 covers 19 residues. Germline CDR1 KGHDR, CDR2 SFDVKD. V lost 3 bases and J lost 0; bases outside the gene matches: 13. The DNA of the CDR3 is TGTGCCACCAGTGATCCTTCTCCCTCACAGGGGGCGGTGAACACTGAAGCTTTCTTT. It specifies CATSDPSPSQGAVNTEAFF.

The chain recombines TRBV10-1 with TRBJ2-2; D not resolved. Germline assignment: CDR1 WNHNN and CDR2 SYGVQD (reference sequence). This CDR3 has 12 residues. The V end was cut by 4 bases, the J end by 8 bases, with 8 bases between. CDR3 sequence (DNA): TGCGCCAGCAGTGTTGGGTCAGGGGAGCTGTTTTTT. Amino acids: CASSVGSGELFF.

The chain uses TRBV5-1 and TRBJ1-1; tentative D call: TRBD1 (6 bases). V was trimmed by 2 bases and J by 0 bases, leaving 8 bases between them. From germline, CDR1 is SGHRS and CDR2 YFSETQ. CDR3 length: 14 residues. CDR3: CASSLGQMNTEAFF. CDR3 DNA: TGCGCCAGCAGCTTAGGACAGATGAACACTGAAGCTTTCTTT.

Here the CDR3 DNA reads TGTGCCAGCGGGTTGATCTCCTACGAGCAGTACTTC. Translated, it gives CASGLISYEQYF. The chain has TRBV11-2 and TRBJ2-7, with no clear D. The V gene's germline CDR1 is SGHAT and CDR2 FQNNGV. This CDR3 has 12 amino acids. The V and J ends lost 8 bases and 0 bases respectively, with 8 bases between them. The full variable domain, rest sourced from reference TRBV11-2 and TRBJ2-7, is EAGVAQSPRYKIIEKRQSVAFWCNPISGHATLYWYQQILGQGPKLLIQFQNNGVVDDSQLPKDRFSAERLKGVDSTLKIQPAKLEDSAVYLCASGLISYEQYFGPGTRLTVT.

The V gene is TRBV19, the J gene TRBJ1-2; D is unresolved. V lost 6 bases and J lost 0, with 8 bases in between. CDR1 LNHDA and CDR2 SQIVND come from the germline V gene (reference sequence). CDR3 length: 13 amino acids. The DNA for the CDR3 is TGTGCCAGTAGCGCGAGAACTAACTATGGCTACACCTTC. Amino acids: CASSARTNYGYTF.

As to this clone: Relative to the germline gene, one junction end is altered; a read error may explain this. For the CDR3, the DNA is TGTGCCAGCAGACTTGAGGGGGCTGGAAACACCACATATTTT. Translation gives CASRLEGAGNTTYF. The V call is TRBV6-5, the J call TRBJ1-3; 7 positions agree with TRBD1. CDR3 length: 14 amino acids. CDR1 MNHEY and CDR2 SVGAGI come from the germline V gene.

Of note for this clone: In the same sample, other DNA sequences code for this CDR3. The chain is built from TRBV7-9 and TRBJ2-3, with no clear D. Trimming took off 4 bases at V and 5 bases at J, with 7 bases between the two ends. In germline, CDR1 is SEHNR, CDR2 FQNEAQ (reference sequence). There are 12 residues in the CDR3. CDR3 amino acids: CASSSLGDTQYF. In nucleotides, the CDR3 is TGTGCCAGCAGCTCGCTAGGAGATACGCAGTATTTT.

J is TRBJ1-6 and V is TRBV7-9, with D hard to call. Trimming took off 0 bases at V and 0 bases at J, with 3 bases between the two ends. CDR1 and CDR2 (germline): SEHNR, FQNEAQ (reference sequence). The CDR3 sequence is 15 residues long. CDR3 residues: CASSLASSYNSPLHF. CDR3 in DNA: TGTGCCAGCAGCTTAGCCAGCTCCTATAATTCACCCCTCCACTTT.

This clone was counted between two and nine times. The chain links TRBV6-1 to TRBJ1-1; 7 nucleotides match TRBD1. The CDR3 spans 15 residues. CDR1 and CDR2 from the germline V gene are MNHNS and SASEGT. J lost 6 bases, V lost 1 base, and 8 bases had no gene match. This CDR3 is CASSEVAGGGAEAFF. CDR3 nucleotides: TGTGCCAGCAGTGAAGTTGCAGGGGGGGGTGCTGAAGCTTTCTTT.

This chain uses TRBV6-1 with TRBJ1-2; 8 positions match TRBD1. The CDR3 totals 14 residues. The V segment lost 2 bases and the J segment 4 bases; nucleotides outside the gene matches: 3. The germline V gene encodes CDR1 MNHNS and CDR2 SASEGT. CDR3 loop: CASSEQGAIYGYTF. CDR3 DNA: TGTGCCAGCAGTGAACAGGGGGCAATCTATGGCTACACCTTC.

This clone was seen a single time. V gene TRBV5-6 combines with J gene TRBJ1-6, with D unresolved. Germline values: CDR1 SGHDT, CDR2 YYEEEE. The CDR3 covers 12 residues. Trimming left V 1 base short and J 10 bases short, with 6 bases between. The CDR3 region has the DNA TGTGCCAGCAGCTTGCTAGGATCACCCCTCCACTTT. It codes for CASSLLGSPLHF.

This sequence joins TRBV2 and TRBJ1-2; unclear D gene. V was trimmed by 3 bases and J by 6 bases, leaving 20 bases between them. The germline CDR1 and CDR2 sequences are SNHLY and FYNNEI. The CDR3 extends over 16 amino acids. CDR3 sequence: CASSDPFDRGRDGYTF. DNA for the CDR3: TGTGCCAGCAGTGACCCTTTCGACCGGGGAAGAGATGGCTACACCTTC.

The gene calls are TRBV20-1 and TRBJ2-3, with D unresolved. The V and J ends lost 1 base and 5 bases respectively, with 4 bases between them. Germline V gene data show CDR1 as DFQATT and CDR2 as SNEGSKA (reference sequence). This CDR3 contains 11 residues. The CDR3: CSARGGDTQYF. The CDR3 DNA is TGCAGTGCTAGAGGAGGAGATACGCAGTATTTT.